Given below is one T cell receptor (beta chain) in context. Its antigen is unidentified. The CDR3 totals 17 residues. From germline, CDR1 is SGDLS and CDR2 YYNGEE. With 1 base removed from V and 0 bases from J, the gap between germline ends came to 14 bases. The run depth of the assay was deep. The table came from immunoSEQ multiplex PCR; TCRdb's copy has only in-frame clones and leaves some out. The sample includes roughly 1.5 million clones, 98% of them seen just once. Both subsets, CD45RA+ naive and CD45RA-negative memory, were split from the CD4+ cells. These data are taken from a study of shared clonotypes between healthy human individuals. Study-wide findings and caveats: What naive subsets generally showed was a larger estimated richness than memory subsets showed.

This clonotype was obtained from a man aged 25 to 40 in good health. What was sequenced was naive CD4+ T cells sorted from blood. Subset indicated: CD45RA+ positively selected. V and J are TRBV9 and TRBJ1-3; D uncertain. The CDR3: CASSVISGGPSGNTIYF. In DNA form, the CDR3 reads TGTGCCAGCAGCGTAATATCAGGAGGCCCCTCTGGAAACACCATATATTTT.